Below, 25 T cell receptor beta chains from the same sample are listed, as sequenced in a study of T cells in Graves' hyperthyroidism and ophthalmopathy. TCR beta CDR3 regions were amplified from RNA. A set of HTBI primers served as the primers for a first-round RT-PCR of the TCR CDR3. In TCRdb, the multiplex PCR reads were re-called with MiXCR into one record per CDR3 protein. The top ten clones hold roughly 8.2% of a sample with 560,000 or so distinct CDR3 sequences, under 60% of them seen once. The specimen sequenced was peripheral blood or thyroid tissue (not recorded which). These receptors all come from a woman aged 18-29 years with Graves' hyperthyroidism.

The chain carries TRBV11-2 and TRBJ2-7, with TRBD1 identical over 7 bases. The trim removed 4 bases at V and 5 bases at J, leaving 17 bases unmatched. Germline V CDR1 and CDR2: SGHAT, FQNNGV. The CDR3 contains 17 residues. The CDR3: CASSSRYGQAPQNEQYF. CDR3 coding DNA: TGTGCCAGCAGCTCGAGATATGGACAGGCACCTCAGAACGAGCAGTACTTC.

The sample holds many counts of this clonotype. This chain links TRBV29-1 with TRBJ1-2; D is uncertain. This CDR3 has 13 amino acids. V lost 0 bases to trimming and J lost 3 bases, with 8 bases between them. Germline V gene lookup returns CDR1 SQVTM and CDR2 ANQGSEA. CDR3 sequence reads: CSVEDGPDYGYTF. In nucleotides, the CDR3 is TGCAGCGTTGAAGACGGACCGGACTATGGCTACACCTTC.

The rearrangement uses TRBV19 and TRBJ1-6; the match to TRBD1 covers 11 bases. The CDR3 runs 16 residues. Per germline, CDR1 LNHDA and CDR2 SQIVND (reference sequence). V lost 6 bases, J lost 5 bases, and 6 bases stayed unmatched. Here the CDR3 DNA reads TGTGCCAGTAGACGGACAGGGGGCGCGGATAATTCACCCCTCCACTTT. This translates into CASRRTGGADNSPLHF.

This clonotype has a count of ten or more. The rearrangement links TRBV29-1 to TRBJ2-7; 7 nucleotides agree with TRBD2. This CDR3 region has 14 residues. V dropped 6 bases and J dropped 0; count of bases not matched to a gene: 8. Germline V gives CDR1 SQVTM, CDR2 ANQGSEA. CDR3 loop: CSVLGLADSYEQYF. The CDR3 coding sequence is TGCAGCGTCCTCGGGCTAGCGGACTCCTACGAGCAGTACTTC.

This sequence joins TRBV2 and TRBJ2-2; 7 nucleotides match TRBD2. There are 14 residues in the CDR3. The J segment lost 4 bases and the V segment lost 6 bases, leaving 5 bases of the junction unmatched. The germline V gene has CDR1 SNHLY and CDR2 FYNNEI. The CDR3 DNA follows: TGTGCCAGCAGCTCCTGGACTAGCACCGGGGAGCTGTTTTTT. Translated, it gives CASSSWTSTGELFF.

The rearrangement links TRBV10-1 to TRBJ2-7, with TRBD1 matching over 9 bases. The CDR3 extends over 15 amino acids. Germline CDR1 reads WNHNN; CDR2 reads SYGVQD (reference sequence). The trim removed 4 bases at V and 5 bases at J, leaving 9 bases unmatched. CDR3 amino acids: CASSGPGTGRHEQYF. The CDR3 DNA follows: TGCGCCAGCAGTGGACCCGGGACAGGGAGACACGAGCAGTACTTC.

This clonotype was observed a few times. The chain has TRBV4-2 and TRBJ1-5; TRBD1 matches 7 bases. Looked up from germline, CDR1 is LGHNA and CDR2 is YNFKEQ. After removal of 3 bases from V and 11 bases from J, the junction contained 16 bases not matched to a gene. The CDR3 has 16 amino acids. CDR3 sequence: CASSQGPGTVQGAQHF. The DNA for the CDR3 is TGTGCCAGCAGCCAGGGCCCAGGGACAGTGCAGGGAGCCCAGCATTTT.

This clonotype has a handful of counts. The V call is TRBV19, the J call TRBJ2-5, with D hard to call. This CDR3 has 11 amino acids. Trimming stripped 8 bases from V and 2 bases from J, with 6 bases between. Germline V gives CDR1 LNHDA, CDR2 SQIVND (reference sequence). Here the CDR3 DNA reads TGTGCCAGTGGCGGTCAAGAGACCCAGTACTTC. This translates into CASGGQETQYF. The entire variable domain, with the rest obtained from reference TRBV19 and TRBJ2-5, is as follows: DGGITQSPKYLFRKEGQNVTLSCEQNLNHDAMYWYRQDPGQGLRLIYYSQIVNDFQKGDIAEGYSVSREKKESFPLTVTSAQKNPTAFYLCASGGQETQYFGPGTRLLVL.

The V gene is TRBV20-1, the J gene TRBJ2-7; unclear D gene. This CDR3 has 15 amino acids. With 1 base removed from V and 5 bases from J, the gap between germline ends came to 18 bases. Looked up from germline, CDR1 is DFQATT and CDR2 is SNEGSKA (reference sequence). The CDR3 is CSARGNLGNPDEQYF. Here the CDR3 DNA reads TGCAGTGCTAGAGGAAACCTGGGGAATCCCGACGAGCAGTACTTC.

The DNA for the CDR3 is TGCAGTGCTACACGAACGGACAGGGCGGGCCAGCCCCAGCATTTT. This codes for CSATRTDRAGQPQHF. V gene TRBV20-1 combines with J gene TRBJ1-5, with 8 bases identical to TRBD1. Germline CDR1 is DFQATT and CDR2 is SNEGSKA (reference sequence). The CDR3 sequence is 15 residues long. J was trimmed by 7 bases and V by 4 bases; bases with no gene match: 12.

The rearrangement joins TRBV19 to TRBJ1-5, with 8 bases matching TRBD1. CDR3 length: 14 residues. Trimming cost V 7 bases and J 4 bases; bases outside gene matches: 6. The germline gives CDR1 LNHDA, CDR2 SQIVND (reference sequence). The CDR3 DNA reads as TGTGCCAGTACCGTGGACAGGGAAAATCAGCCCCAGCATTTT. It yields the protein CASTVDRENQPQHF. The whole variable domain, remainder taken from reference TRBV19 and TRBJ1-5, is DGGITQSPKYLFRKEGQNVTLSCEQNLNHDAMYWYRQDPGQGLRLIYYSQIVNDFQKGDIAEGYSVSREKKESFPLTVTSAQKNPTAFYLCASTVDRENQPQHFGDGTRLSIL.

For the CDR3, the DNA is TGCAGTGCTTTTACAGGGGGTAGCGATTCACCCCTCCACTTT. Translated: CSAFTGGSDSPLHF. V usage is TRBV20-1 and J usage is TRBJ1-6; 8 nucleotides match TRBD1. This CDR3 has 14 amino acids. V trimming: 5 bases; J trimming: 8 bases; junction bases outside the gene matches: 8. Germline CDR1 and CDR2: DFQATT and SNEGSKA (reference sequence).

This clonotype has just a few counts. The chain recombines TRBV19 with TRBJ1-2, with D possibly matching TRBD1 (6 bases). Trimming stripped 5 bases from V and 8 bases from J, with 21 bases between. The CDR3 sequence is 15 residues long. Germline CDR1 LNHDA, CDR2 SQIVND (reference sequence). CDR3 residues: CASSPTRGSAEGYTF. DNA of the CDR3: TGTGCCAGTAGTCCCACGAGGGGGTCCGCGGAGGGCTACACCTTC.

The V gene is TRBV7-9, the J gene TRBJ1-6; D is undetermined. Trimming cost V 5 bases and J 5 bases, with 16 bases left between them. The CDR3 is 16 amino acids. CDR1 and CDR2 (germline): SEHNR, FQNEAQ (reference sequence). CDR3 bases: TGTGCCAGCAGCCCAGCTTCCTACGAGGATAATTCACCCCTCCACTTT. Its protein is CASSPASYEDNSPLHF.

This clonotype occurred a few times. The V gene is TRBV7-9, the J gene TRBJ1-2; tentatively, D is TRBD1 (5 bases). V was pared by 5 bases and J by 4 bases, with 17 bases between. Germline V gene sequence: CDR1 SEHNR, CDR2 FQNEAQ (reference sequence). The CDR3 is 15 amino acids. CDR3 in amino acids: CASSPSGGGLYGYTF. As DNA, the CDR3 is TGTGCCAGCAGCCCGAGTGGGGGGGGACTCTATGGCTACACCTTC.

This clonotype was seen ten or more times. CDR3 protein: CSFTGLAGLTQYF. The CDR3 nucleotides read TGCAGCTTCACCGGACTAGCGGGACTTACACAGTACTTC. V and J are TRBV29-1 and TRBJ2-5, with 12 bases fitting TRBD2. The J segment lost 11 bases and the V segment lost 8 bases, leaving 12 bases of the junction unmatched. From germline, CDR1 is SQVTM and CDR2 ANQGSEA. The CDR3 is 13 residues long.

This clonotype was counted a few times. CDR3: CASTRGLQETQYF. The CDR3 DNA sequence: TGTGCCAGCACTCGAGGCCTCCAAGAGACCCAGTACTTC. The chain recombines TRBV12-3 or TRBV12-4 with TRBJ2-5; unclear D gene. Deletions cut 7 bases from V and 1 base from J, with 10 bases between. The CDR3 has 13 amino acids.

The V call is TRBV29-1, the J call TRBJ1-2; weak D call: TRBD1 (5 bases). From germline, CDR1 is SQVTM and CDR2 ANQGSEA. Trimming cost V 3 bases and J 3 bases, with 11 bases left between them. The CDR3 consists of 13 residues. CDR3 loop: CSVDPGLDYGYTF. The CDR3, as DNA: TGCAGCGTTGATCCAGGGTTGGACTATGGCTACACCTTC.

The J gene is TRBJ1-4, the V gene TRBV7-3; 10 bases fit TRBD1. The CDR3 has 14 residues. With V trimmed by 2 bases and J by 10 bases, 4 bases remained unmatched. Germline V lookup: CDR1 SGHTA, CDR2 FQGTGA. DNA of the CDR3: TGTGCCAGCAGCTTAGACAGGGACAGGGGAAAACTGTTTTTT. Translating gives CASSLDRDRGKLFF.

This clonotype was counted only a few times. This sequence joins TRBV6-4 and TRBJ1-1; D gene unclear. Germline CDR1 MRHNA, CDR2 SNTAGT. The CDR3 runs to 14 residues. V lost 2 bases and J 6 bases, leaving 13 bases between the germline ends. The CDR3 protein is CASSDGGRGSEAFF. Written as DNA, the CDR3 is TGTGCCAGCAGTGACGGCGGCCGAGGGTCTGAAGCTTTCTTT.

V is TRBV2 and J is TRBJ1-5, with D maybe TRBD1 (5 bases). Germline values: CDR1 SNHLY, CDR2 FYNNEI. This CDR3 has 14 amino acids. The V gene lost 6 bases and the J gene lost 6 bases, with 15 bases spanning the gap. CDR3 coding DNA: TGTGCCAGCAGGGGAAGCGGGCAGGGTCAGCCCCAGCATTTT. Its translation is CASRGSGQGQPQHF.

The rearrangement uses TRBV19 and TRBJ2-2; D possibly corresponds to TRBD2 (5 bases). Deletions cut 9 bases from V and 8 bases from J, with 13 bases between. This CDR3 has 12 amino acids. From germline, CDR1 is LNHDA and CDR2 SQIVND (reference sequence). The CDR3 loop is CASGRTEGELFF. The CDR3 bases are TGTGCCAGCGGACGGACTGAAGGGGAGCTGTTTTTT.

The chain couples TRBV29-1 to TRBJ2-5; D might be TRBD1 or TRBD2, each matching 5 bases. The CDR3 loop spans 13 amino acids. V dropped 8 bases and J dropped 7 bases, with 20 bases sitting between them. Germline CDR1 SQVTM, CDR2 ANQGSEA. CDR3 sequence (DNA): TGCAGCATCCTGACCAGGGAGTTGAGGACCCAGTACTTC. It yields the protein CSILTRELRTQYF.

This clonotype was seen more than once but under ten times. This chain links TRBV19 with TRBJ2-5; the D gene is possibly TRBD2 (6 bases). V gave up 4 bases and J gave up 1 base, with 7 bases separating them. CDR1 is LNHDA and CDR2 is SQIVND in the germline V gene (reference sequence). The CDR3 loop spans 13 amino acids. The CDR3 reads CASSRRGQETQYF. The CDR3 nucleotides read TGTGCCAGTAGTAGGAGGGGCCAAGAGACCCAGTACTTC.

This clonotype has at least ten counts. V usage is TRBV20-1 and J usage is TRBJ2-5, with TRBD1 as a possible D gene (5 bases). Germline V gene lookup returns CDR1 DFQATT and CDR2 SNEGSKA (reference sequence). V was pared by 1 base and J by 5 bases, with 8 bases between. CDR3 length equals 12 residues. The CDR3 here is CSARGGRETQYF. For the CDR3, the DNA is TGCAGTGCTAGAGGGGGCCGGGAGACCCAGTACTTC.